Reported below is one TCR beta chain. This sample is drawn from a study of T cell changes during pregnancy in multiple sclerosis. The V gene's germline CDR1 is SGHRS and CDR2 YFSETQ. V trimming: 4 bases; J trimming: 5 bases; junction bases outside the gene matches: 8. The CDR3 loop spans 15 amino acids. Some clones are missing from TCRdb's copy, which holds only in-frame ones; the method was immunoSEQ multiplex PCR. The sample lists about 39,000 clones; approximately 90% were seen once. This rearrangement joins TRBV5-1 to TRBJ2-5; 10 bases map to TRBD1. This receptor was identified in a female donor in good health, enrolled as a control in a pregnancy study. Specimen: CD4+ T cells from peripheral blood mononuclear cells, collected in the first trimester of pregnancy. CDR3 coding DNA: TGCGCCAGCAGCCCGAGACAGGGGGCTTGGGAGACCCAGTACTTC. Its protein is CASSPRQGAWETQYF. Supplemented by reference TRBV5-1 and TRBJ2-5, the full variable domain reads KAGVTQTPRYLIKTRGQQVTLSCSPISGHRSVSWYQQTPGQGLQFLFEYFSETQRNKGNFPGRFSGRQFSNSRSEMNVSTLELGDSALYLCASSPRQGAWETQYFGPGTRLLVL.